These T cell receptor beta chains were read from a single sample in a study of blood T cell repertoires in COVID-19. The assay was immunoSEQ multiplex PCR, and TCRdb's table has in-frame clones only and misses some. This table holds 170,000 or so clones, 80% to 90% found once. What was sequenced was PBMCs or T cells enriched from blood (not recorded which). The receptor set was obtained from a woman in her late teens or twenties who had recovered from COVID-19. The CDR3 runs from the conserved cysteine through the conserved F or W. The D gene is left open where the match is weak. The size entry is marked missing in some rows and otherwise reads once, few, many or a size class.

TRBJ2-7 TRBV29-1 TRBD1 once TGCAGCGTTAAGACAGGGGGCCTCGAGCAGTACTTC CSVKTGGLEQYF
TRBJ2-1 TRBV5-6 - - TGTGCCAGCAGCCAGCAGGGTAATGAGCAGTTCTTC CASSQQGNEQFF
TRBJ2-7 TRBV13 TRBD2 - TGTGCCAGCAGCTTAAGCGGGAGCGGATTCCACGAGCAGTACTTC CASSLSGSGFHEQYF
TRBJ1-1 TRBV5-6 TRBD1 - TGTGCCAGCACCGAACGAGGGACAGCAATGAACACTGAAGCTTTCTTT CASTERGTAMNTEAFF
TRBJ2-1 TRBV7-6 TRBD2 few TGTGCCAGCAGCTTAGGGGAGGGTGGATGGCAGGGCAATGAGCAGTTCTTC CASSLGEGGWQGNEQFF
TRBJ1-5 TRBV24-1 TRBD1 - TGTGCCACCAGTGACTCCGACAGGGGGCACAATCAGCCCCAGCATTTT CATSDSDRGHNQPQHF
TRBJ1-1 TRBV5-8 - - TGTGCCAGCAAATTTCAGAACACTGAAGCTTTCTTT CASKFQNTEAFF
TRBJ2-7 TRBV3-1/TRBV3-2 - - TGTGCCAGCAGCCAAGATTGGAGCGGCGAGCAGTACTTC CASSQDWSGEQYF
TRBJ2-7 TRBV7-9 TRBD2 - TGTGCCAGCAGCGCAAGGACTAGCGGCCGGGACGAGCAGTACTTC CASSARTSGRDEQYF
TRBJ1-2 TRBV2 - - TGTGCCAGCAGTGAACGGAGAATTGGGACACCAGCTAACTATGGCTACACCTTC CASSERRIGTPANYGYTF
TRBJ1-2 TRBV20-1 - - TGCAGTGCTAGCCAGAGGGGCTACACCTTC CSASQRGYTF
TRBJ2-1 TRBV28 TRBD1 - TGTGCCAGCAGCCTGGGGGACAGCCTCTACAATGAGCAGTTCTTC CASSLGDSLYNEQFF
TRBJ1-1 TRBV5-4 - - TGTGCCAGCAGCTTGTGGTCAAGCCTGGAAGCTTTCTTT CASSLWSSLEAFF
TRBJ1-5 TRBV20-1 TRBD1 - TGCAGTGCTAGTACCCGGGACAGGGAATATCAGCCCCAGCATTTT CSASTRDREYQPQHF
TRBJ1-3 TRBV14 - many TGTGCCAGCAGCCAAGAACAATTCCCAGGTCGGTCTGGAAACACCATATATTTT CASSQEQFPGRSGNTIYF
TRBJ2-7 TRBV11-1 TRBD2 - TGTGCCAGCAGCTCTCGACTAGCGGGTTACGAGCAGTACTTC CASSSRLAGYEQYF
TRBJ2-1 TRBV4-2 - - TGTGCCAGCAGCCAAGATTTAGGAGGTGAGCAGTTCTTC CASSQDLGGEQFF
TRBJ2-7 TRBV5-6 TRBD2 once TGTGCCAGCAGCCCAATTCCCGGGACTACTAGCTCCTACGAGCAGTACTTC CASSPIPGTTSSYEQYF
TRBJ2-3 TRBV9 TRBD2 - TGTGCCAGCAGCGTCCTAGCGGGGCTCAACACAGATACGCAGTATTTT CASSVLAGLNTDTQYF
TRBJ2-1 TRBV6-6 TRBD2 - TGTGCCAGCAGTTACCCAGGACTAGGGAATGAGCAGTTCTTC CASSYPGLGNEQFF
TRBJ2-7 TRBV6-2/TRBV6-3 - - TGTGCCAGCAGTCTACCTTACGAGCAGTACTTC CASSLPYEQYF
TRBJ2-6 TRBV10-3 - once TGTGCCATCATGCCGGGTCCGACCTCTGGGGCCAACGTCCTGACTTTC CAIMPGPTSGANVLTF
TRBJ2-5 TRBV28 - - TGTGCCAGCAGTCTAAAAGAGACCCAGTACTTC CASSLKETQYF
TRBJ1-5 TRBV28 TRBD1 - TGTGCCAGTTACCAAATGGGACAGGGTAACCAGCCCCAGCATTTT CASYQMGQGNQPQHF
TRBJ2-7 TRBV27 TRBD1 - TGTGCCAGCAGTTTAAGGACAGGTACCTACGAGCAGTACTTC CASSLRTGTYEQYF
TRBJ2-1 TRBV30 TRBD2 - TGTGCCTGGAGTGCCGGGACTAGCGGTAACACTGAGCAGTTCTTC CAWSAGTSGNTEQFF
TRBJ1-6 TRBV7-3 - - TGTGCCAGCAGCCCAAACGAGAGCAGGTCACCCCTCCACTTT CASSPNESRSPLHF
TRBJ1-2 TRBV5-1 TRBD1 - TGCGCCAGCAGCCCGGGACAGGTGGAAGGCTACACCTTC CASSPGQVEGYTF
TRBJ2-5 TRBV28 - - TGTGCCAGCAGTTTAATCGTGGGGGGCCAAGAGACCCAGTACTTC CASSLIVGGQETQYF
TRBJ2-5 TRBV21-1 - - TGTGCCAGCAGCTTACTCGGGGCGGGACAGGGACCTCAAGAGACCCAGTACTTC CASSLLGAGQGPQETQYF
TRBJ2-1 TRBV11-2 - - TGTGCCAGCAGCTTAAGGATCGGGGAAACCAATGAGCAGTTCTTC CASSLRIGETNEQFF
TRBJ2-1 TRBV11-1 TRBD1 - TGTGCCAGCAGCTCCGACAGGGCTAATGAGCAGTTCTTC CASSSDRANEQFF
TRBJ2-5 TRBV6-5 - - TGTGCCAGCAGTCATTACAGGGACGGAGAGACCCAGTACTTC CASSHYRDGETQYF
TRBJ2-1 TRBV5-1 TRBD2 - TGCGCCAGCACGGGAGGGGGTCAAAATGAGCAGTTCTTC CASTGGGQNEQFF
TRBJ2-7 TRBV9 - once TGTGCCAGCAGCGTAGAGGGCAGGGTGCAGTACTTC CASSVEGRVQYF
TRBJ2-2 TRBV2 TRBD2 - TGTGCCAGCACCTCCAGTACGGCGGGGGTTAACACCGGGGAGCTGTTTTTT CASTSSTAGVNTGELFF
TRBJ2-2 TRBV29-1 TRBD1 - TGCAGCGTTGGGACAGGTAACACCGGGGAGCTGTTTTTT CSVGTGNTGELFF
TRBJ2-3 TRBV7-2 TRBD2 - TGTGCCAGCAGCCCCGGGCTAGCGGGGGGAACAGATACGCAGTATTTT CASSPGLAGGTDTQYF
TRBJ2-1 TRBV6-5 TRBD1 - TGTGCCAGCAGGCACCGGGACAGGGGGCTAGGTGAGCAGTTCTTC CASRHRDRGLGEQFF
TRBJ2-3 TRBV28 TRBD2 - TGTGCCAGCAGCTCTACCGGGACTAGCTTTCCAGATACGCAGTATTTT CASSSTGTSFPDTQYF
TRBJ1-1 TRBV15 - - TGTGCCACCAGCAGTGAGCGGAACACTGAAGCTTTCTTT CATSSERNTEAFF
TRBJ2-1 TRBV7-9 - few TGTGCCAGCAGCTCCCGATCAAATCACAACTCGAGGGCCTACAATGAGCAGTTCTTC CASSSRSNHNSRAYNEQFF
TRBJ2-7 TRBV30 - - TGTGCCTGGACCAAAGAGAACAGGGCCTGGGACGAGCAGTACTTC CAWTKENRAWDEQYF
TRBJ2-7 TRBV6-5 TRBD2 once TGTGCCAGCAGGGGACTAGCGGGACAGCTCTACGAGCAGTACTTC CASRGLAGQLYEQYF
TRBJ2-5 TRBV7-7 TRBD1 - TGTGCTAGCAGCCGGACAGGGGTTGGAGAGACCCAGTACTTC CASSRTGVGETQYF
TRBJ2-1 TRBV7-3 - - TGTGCCAGCAGCTCAGGGACTTTTGGCAATGAGCAGTTCTTC CASSSGTFGNEQFF
TRBJ1-5 TRBV5-6 - - TGTGCCAGCAGCTTGAGGGCAGGGGCACAGCCCCAGCATTTT CASSLRAGAQPQHF
TRBJ2-5 TRBV4-1 TRBD2 - TGCGCCAGCAGCCAAGAACCCCCTAGCGGGGATTTCGAGACCCAGTACTTC CASSQEPPSGDFETQYF
TRBJ1-2 TRBV7-8 - - TGTGCCAGCAGCCTAGGCGTTAACTATGGCTACACCTTC CASSLGVNYGYTF
TRBJ1-4 TRBV4-3 - - TGCGCCAGCAGCGTTCAGTACCTTAATGAAAAACTGTTTTTT CASSVQYLNEKLFF
TRBJ1-5 TRBV19 - - TGTGCCAGTACCCCTTGGGGCAGGGGTGACAATCAGCCCCAGCATTTT CASTPWGRGDNQPQHF
TRBJ2-2 TRBV6-4 - - TGTGCCAGCAGTGAACGGGATTCCGGGGAGCTGTTTTTT CASSERDSGELFF
TRBJ1-6 TRBV4-3 - - TGCGCCAGCAGCCAAGGAGGTTATAATTCACCCCTCCACTTT CASSQGGYNSPLHF
TRBJ1-2 TRBV7-6 TRBD1 - TGTGCCAGCAGCTTAGAGGACAGGAGTCCCTATGGCTACACCTTC CASSLEDRSPYGYTF
TRBJ2-3 TRBV6-1 TRBD1 once TGTGCCAGCAGTGATTGGAACGGACAGGGGACGGATACGCAGTATTTT CASSDWNGQGTDTQYF
TRBJ2-3 TRBV10-3 - - TGTGCCGCCCTGGCCGGGACTCTTGAATCAGATACGCAGTATTTT CAALAGTLESDTQYF
TRBJ1-1 TRBV6-5 - - TGTGCCAGCAGTTACTCATTGGCAGGGAACACTGAAGCTTTCTTT CASSYSLAGNTEAFF
TRBJ2-1 TRBV6-1 TRBD2 - TGTGCCAGCAGTGAAAGCGGGGGGGCTGGTTGGCAGTTCTTC CASSESGGAGWQFF
TRBJ1-2 TRBV29-1 TRBD1 once TGCAGCGTCGGGACAGGGCAGTATGGCTACACCTTC CSVGTGQYGYTF